The rows below give T cell receptor beta chains drawn from one sample of a study of blood T cell repertoires in COVID-19. Data came from immunoSEQ multiplex PCR; TCRdb stores just in-frame clones and leaves some out. In the table there are 100,000 to 150,000 clones, roughly 80% of which are singletons. Sequenced: peripheral blood. The receptors were sampled from a woman in her forties or fifties with acute or convalescent COVID-19. Both conserved end residues are part of each CDR3. The D gene is left open where the match is weak. Only part of the rows carry a size: once, few, many, or a class if the clone is expanded.

D gene: .; clone size: .; J gene: TRBJ1-5; V gene: TRBV9; CDR3 protein: CASSVGSEDQPQHF; CDR3 DNA: TGTGCCAGCAGCGTAGGGTCAGAAGATCAGCCCCAGCATTTT
D gene: .; clone size: .; J gene: TRBJ1-2; V gene: TRBV7-8; CDR3 protein: CASSLGSGHGYTF; CDR3 DNA: TGTGCCAGCAGCTTAGGTTCAGGCCATGGCTACACCTTC
D gene: .; clone size: .; J gene: TRBJ1-3; V gene: TRBV5-6; CDR3 protein: CASSLWQVSSGNTIYF; CDR3 DNA: TGTGCCAGCAGCTTGTGGCAGGTTTCCTCTGGAAACACCATATATTTT
D gene: TRBD1; clone size: .; J gene: TRBJ2-1; V gene: TRBV2; CDR3 protein: CASCPGQGDNEQFF; CDR3 DNA: TGTGCCAGCTGTCCGGGACAGGGAGACAATGAGCAGTTCTTC
D gene: TRBD1; clone size: .; J gene: TRBJ2-2; V gene: TRBV7-3; CDR3 protein: CASSLWDRRSGGELFF; CDR3 DNA: TGTGCCAGCAGCTTGTGGGACAGAAGGTCGGGCGGGGAGCTGTTTTTT
D gene: .; clone size: .; J gene: TRBJ1-2; V gene: TRBV5-6; CDR3 protein: CASSVAGTPPGGYTF; CDR3 DNA: TGTGCCAGCAGCGTGGCAGGGACTCCCCCAGGGGGCTACACCTTC
D gene: .; clone size: few; J gene: TRBJ1-6; V gene: TRBV18; CDR3 protein: CASSPSNTGKSPLHF; CDR3 DNA: TGTGCCAGCTCACCAAGCAATACAGGAAAGTCACCCCTCCACTTT
D gene: TRBD1; clone size: .; J gene: TRBJ1-2; V gene: TRBV28; CDR3 protein: CASRRDRGAYGYTF; CDR3 DNA: TGTGCCAGCAGACGGGACAGAGGGGCCTATGGCTACACCTTC
D gene: TRBD2; clone size: once; J gene: TRBJ2-3; V gene: TRBV2; CDR3 protein: CASIKGTSGTDTQYF; CDR3 DNA: TGTGCCAGCATCAAGGGGACTAGCGGTACAGATACGCAGTATTTT
D gene: .; clone size: .; J gene: TRBJ2-1; V gene: TRBV4-1; CDR3 protein: CASSQELYNEQFF; CDR3 DNA: TGCGCCAGCAGCCAAGAACTATACAATGAGCAGTTCTTC
D gene: .; clone size: few; J gene: TRBJ1-2; V gene: TRBV6-1; CDR3 protein: CASSENVRGNYGYTF; CDR3 DNA: TGTGCCAGCAGTGAAAACGTAAGGGGGAACTATGGCTACACCTTC
D gene: TRBD2; clone size: .; J gene: TRBJ2-2; V gene: TRBV9; CDR3 protein: CASSWVSGDGELFF; CDR3 DNA: TGTGCCAGCAGCTGGGTCAGCGGGGACGGGGAGCTGTTTTTT
D gene: .; clone size: .; J gene: TRBJ2-6; V gene: TRBV7-6; CDR3 protein: CASSLRRSSGANVLTF; CDR3 DNA: TGTGCCAGCAGCTTAAGGAGGAGCTCTGGGGCCAACGTCCTGACTTTC
D gene: TRBD2; clone size: .; J gene: TRBJ2-3; V gene: TRBV7-9; CDR3 protein: CASSLDRGVTQYF; CDR3 DNA: TGTGCCAGCAGCTTAGACCGGGGGGTTACGCAGTATTTT
D gene: .; clone size: .; J gene: TRBJ2-7; V gene: TRBV2; CDR3 protein: CASSGGGSYEQYF; CDR3 DNA: TGTGCCAGCAGTGGAGGCGGCAGCTACGAGCAGTACTTC
D gene: .; clone size: .; J gene: TRBJ1-6; V gene: TRBV10-1; CDR3 protein: CASSEQYNSPLHF; CDR3 DNA: TGCGCCAGCAGTGAACAGTATAATTCACCCCTCCACTTT
D gene: TRBD1; clone size: .; J gene: TRBJ2-6; V gene: TRBV19; CDR3 protein: CASTRTGLDSGANVLTF; CDR3 DNA: TGTGCCAGTACTCGGACAGGATTGGACTCTGGGGCCAACGTCCTGACTTTC
D gene: TRBD1; clone size: .; J gene: TRBJ1-3; V gene: TRBV5-1; CDR3 protein: CASSIPTGDGNTIYF; CDR3 DNA: TGCGCCAGCAGCATACCGACAGGGGACGGAAACACCATATATTTT
D gene: TRBD2; clone size: .; J gene: TRBJ2-3; V gene: TRBV19; CDR3 protein: CASSMGGGPDTQYF; CDR3 DNA: TGTGCCAGTAGTATGGGCGGGGGGCCAGATACGCAGTATTTT
D gene: TRBD2; clone size: .; J gene: TRBJ2-3; V gene: TRBV9; CDR3 protein: CASSVAAGGATGTQYF; CDR3 DNA: TGTGCCAGCAGCGTAGCTGCGGGGGGGGCTACGGGTACGCAGTATTTT
D gene: .; clone size: .; J gene: TRBJ1-1; V gene: TRBV3-1/TRBV3-2; CDR3 protein: CASSPSTGTEAFF; CDR3 DNA: TGTGCCAGCAGCCCGTCGACAGGCACTGAAGCTTTCTTT
D gene: .; clone size: .; J gene: TRBJ1-2; V gene: TRBV3-1/TRBV3-2; CDR3 protein: CASSRGQPNYGYTF; CDR3 DNA: TGTGCCAGCAGCCGAGGACAGCCTAACTATGGCTACACCTTC
D gene: .; clone size: .; J gene: TRBJ1-4; V gene: TRBV2; CDR3 protein: CASSELATASNEKLFF; CDR3 DNA: TGTGCCAGCAGTGAATTGGCGACAGCCAGTAATGAAAAACTGTTTTTT
D gene: TRBD1; clone size: .; J gene: TRBJ1-6; V gene: TRBV30; CDR3 protein: CAWSKGGQGNSPLHF; CDR3 DNA: TGTGCCTGGAGTAAAGGGGGACAGGGAAATTCACCCCTCCACTTT
D gene: TRBD1; clone size: .; J gene: TRBJ1-2; V gene: TRBV5-6; CDR3 protein: CASSLGPQGHYGYTF; CDR3 DNA: TGTGCCAGCAGCTTGGGCCCACAGGGGCACTATGGCTACACCTTC
D gene: .; clone size: .; J gene: TRBJ1-5; V gene: TRBV4-1; CDR3 protein: CASSHPGDQPQHF; CDR3 DNA: TGCGCCAGCAGCCATCCAGGGGATCAGCCCCAGCATTTT
D gene: .; clone size: .; J gene: TRBJ1-1; V gene: TRBV29-1; CDR3 protein: CSGGSTEAFF; CDR3 DNA: TGCAGCGGTGGGAGCACTGAAGCTTTCTTT
D gene: .; clone size: .; J gene: TRBJ2-2; V gene: TRBV27; CDR3 protein: CASSRRQANTGELFF; CDR3 DNA: TGTGCCAGCAGTCGAAGACAGGCGAACACCGGGGAGCTGTTTTTT
D gene: TRBD1; clone size: .; J gene: TRBJ2-7; V gene: TRBV6-5; CDR3 protein: CASSQGESYEQYF; CDR3 DNA: TGTGCCAGCTCCCAGGGGGAATCCTACGAGCAGTACTTC
D gene: .; clone size: once; J gene: TRBJ1-1; V gene: TRBV3-1/TRBV3-2; CDR3 protein: CASSQGVQGFTEAFF; CDR3 DNA: TGTGCCAGCAGCCAAGGGGTACAGGGTTTCACTGAAGCTTTCTTT
D gene: .; clone size: .; J gene: TRBJ2-3; V gene: TRBV2; CDR3 protein: CASSAGDLTDTQYF; CDR3 DNA: TGTGCCAGCAGTGCGGGGGATTTAACAGATACGCAGTATTTT
D gene: TRBD1; clone size: .; J gene: TRBJ1-5; V gene: TRBV7-8; CDR3 protein: CASSLPDRDQPQHF; CDR3 DNA: TGTGCCAGCAGCTTACCAGACAGGGATCAGCCCCAGCATTTT
D gene: TRBD1; clone size: .; J gene: TRBJ1-1; V gene: TRBV30; CDR3 protein: CAWRDREDTEAFF; CDR3 DNA: TGTGCCTGGAGAGACAGGGAGGACACTGAAGCTTTCTTT
D gene: .; clone size: .; J gene: TRBJ1-5; V gene: TRBV5-1; CDR3 protein: CASSLNGDQPQHF; CDR3 DNA: TGCGCCAGCAGCTTAAACGGGGATCAGCCCCAGCATTTT
D gene: .; clone size: .; J gene: TRBJ1-2; V gene: TRBV5-8; CDR3 protein: CASSFGVNYGYTF; CDR3 DNA: TGTGCCAGCAGCTTCGGGGTTAACTATGGCTACACCTTC
D gene: TRBD2; clone size: .; J gene: TRBJ2-1; V gene: TRBV28; CDR3 protein: CASSETAGGSSYNEQFF; CDR3 DNA: TGTGCCAGCAGTGAAACAGCGGGGGGGAGCTCCTACAATGAGCAGTTCTTC
D gene: .; clone size: .; J gene: TRBJ2-1; V gene: TRBV9; CDR3 protein: CASSAPHRGDNEQFF; CDR3 DNA: TGTGCCAGCAGCGCACCTCATCGCGGAGACAATGAGCAGTTCTTC
D gene: .; clone size: .; J gene: TRBJ1-1; V gene: TRBV11-2; CDR3 protein: CASSLWRQDTEAFF; CDR3 DNA: TGTGCCAGCAGCTTATGGCGACAAGACACTGAAGCTTTCTTT
D gene: .; clone size: .; J gene: TRBJ2-7; V gene: TRBV5-6; CDR3 protein: CASTRGAYEQYF; CDR3 DNA: TGTGCCAGCACCAGGGGGGCCTACGAGCAGTACTTC
D gene: .; clone size: .; J gene: TRBJ1-5; V gene: TRBV5-3; CDR3 protein: CARSLKGWLRGGNQPQHF; CDR3 DNA: TGTGCCAGAAGCTTGAAGGGTTGGCTTAGGGGCGGCAATCAGCCCCAGCATTTT